Only a few counts were recorded for the clone carrying this TCR beta chain. No antigen is known for it. The sample is drawn from a study of T-cell memory formation after mild COVID-19. Background on the study: For the most part, TCR clusters were specific to one donor. The study's findings and limits: Memory cells collected pre-infection included some clones that later responded, suggesting cross-reactive memory joined. The main location of contracting CD4+ clones was CM and EM, and that of contracting CD8+ clones was EMRA.

V gave up 1 base and J gave up 11 bases, with 14 bases separating them. Germline CDR1 and CDR2: SGHVS and FQNEAQ. The CDR3 is 13 amino acids. TCRdb reanalysed the 5' RACE reads using MiXCR and keeps one entry per CDR3 protein. Here the sample spans around 390,000 distinct CDR3 sequences, about 17% being singletons. The genes are TRBV7-8 and TRBJ1-1; D is possibly TRBD1 (6 bases). Specimen: PBMCs or a T cell subset sorted from them (not recorded which). The TCR originated in a young man who had mild COVID-19 (a few samples of this study predate the infection). Cell type and time point are not known. CDR3 sequence (DNA): TGTGCCAGCAGCTTAGGGTGGACCAGGGGCGCTTTCTTT. Amino acids: CASSLGWTRGAFF.